The T cell receptor (beta chain) under discussion was sequenced for a study of sequential checkpoint blockade in melanoma. At the level of the study: Patients were randomized 1:1 to nivolumab-then-ipilimumab or ipilimumab-then-nivolumab first-line.

Assay: immunoSEQ multiplex PCR; the TCRdb copy retains only in-frame clones and omits some. The table includes tens of thousands of clones, about 88% detected once. Treatment indicated: randomized to nivolumab then ipilimumab (arm A) or the reverse (arm B). None of the patients previously received DNA-damaging chemotherapy. The sequence came from a human donor with melanoma. The sequencing here drew on CD8+ T cells sorted from blood (inferred from file names), taken from a patient given nivolumab and ipilimumab in sequence.

The CDR3 region is CASSAQGTRVAGANVLTF. DNA of the CDR3: TGCGCCAGCAGCGCTCAGGGGACGAGAGTAGCAGGGGCCAACGTCCTGACTTTC. The chain joins TRBV5-1 to TRBJ2-6, with a weak D call TRBD1 (6 bases). The V end lost 4 bases, the J end lost 4 bases, and 21 bases lay between the germline ends. In germline, CDR1 is SGHRS, CDR2 YFSETQ. The CDR3 spans 18 residues. The variable domain in full, completed from reference TRBV5-1 and TRBJ2-6, reads KAGVTQTPRYLIKTRGQQVTLSCSPISGHRSVSWYQQTPGQGLQFLFEYFSETQRNKGNFPGRFSGRQFSNSRSEMNVSTLELGDSALYLCASSAQGTRVAGANVLTFGAGSRLTVL.